This passage covers 5 T cell receptor beta chains from one sample sequenced in a study of shared clonotypes between healthy human individuals. This table comes from immunoSEQ multiplex PCR, and its TCRdb copy is limited to in-frame clones, with some not included. The sample lists some 2.1 million clones, approximately 94% occurring once. Naive CD8 cells, CD45RO-negative and positively selected for CCR7, excluded terminally differentiated effector memory CD45RA+ cells. Source material: naive CD8+ T cells sorted from blood. The receptor source for this set is a young man in good health.

V is TRBV2 and J is TRBJ1-5, with D possibly matching TRBD1 (6 bases). Trimming took 3 bases from V and 6 from J, leaving 12 bases between them. CDR3 length: 14 residues. From germline, CDR1 is SNHLY and CDR2 FYNNEI. CDR3 loop: CASSEGQGFQPQHF. The CDR3 DNA reads as TGTGCCAGCAGTGAGGGTCAGGGGTTTCAGCCCCAGCATTTT.

The V gene is TRBV20-1, the J gene TRBJ1-1; D ambiguous. The germline V gene has CDR1 DFQATT and CDR2 SNEGSKA (reference sequence). V was cut by 5 bases and J by 1 base, with 5 bases left in between. The CDR3 length is 11 residues. The CDR3, as DNA: TGCAGTGCTTACAAGAACACTGAAGCTTTCTTT. Translated, it gives CSAYKNTEAFF.

A word on this clone: The same CDR3 can be traced to other DNA sequences in this sample. J is TRBJ2-2 and V is TRBV6-5; D unresolved. Germline-derived CDR1 and CDR2 are MNHEY and SVGAGI. The germline V and J ends were trimmed by 2 bases and 4 bases, with 8 bases remaining between them. The length of the CDR3 is 14 residues. This CDR3 reads CASSYGFGTGELFF. CDR3 coding DNA: TGTGCCAGCAGTTACGGGTTTGGCACCGGGGAGCTGTTTTTT.

This clone was counted once. The rearrangement uses TRBV2 and TRBJ1-1; D is unresolved. V was cut by 8 bases and J by 0 bases, with 16 bases left in between. The CDR3 consists of 15 residues. Germline-derived CDR1 and CDR2 are SNHLY and FYNNEI. Here the CDR3 reads CASGLDLDLNTEAFF. The CDR3 nucleotides are TGTGCCAGCGGGTTGGACCTAGACTTGAACACTGAAGCTTTCTTT.

The chain recombines TRBV12-5 with TRBJ2-1, with TRBD1 identical over 9 bases. CDR1 is LGHNT, CDR2 FRNRAP, per germline. The CDR3 has 15 amino acids. The ends lost 1 base at V and 7 bases at J; junction bases unmatched: 5. Here the CDR3 reads CASGLGQGVLNEQFF. Here the CDR3 DNA reads TGTGCTAGTGGTTTGGGACAGGGGGTCTTAAATGAGCAGTTCTTC.